This paragraph covers one T cell receptor (beta chain) sequence. CDR1 is WSHSY and CDR2 is SAAADI in the germline V gene. The V segment lost 7 bases and the J segment 1 base; nucleotides outside the gene matches: 12. The CDR3 loop spans 17 amino acids. Donors in Cohort 3 counted as recovered after two negative PCRs, clearance, or symptom resolution. This specimen belongs to a study of blood T cell repertoires in COVID-19. Study at large: Sources were T cells, B-cell-depleted T cells, or PBMCs; the material itself was cDNA or gDNA.

The repertoire was sequenced with immunoSEQ multiplex PCR; TCRdb's copy has only in-frame clones and lacks some. Of 250,000 to 300,000 clones in the sample, about nine tenths are singletons; the top ten hold 1.5% to 2%. Sequenced input: PBMCs or T cells enriched from blood (not recorded which). The TCR comes from a woman aged 40 to 50 who had recovered from COVID-19. This sequence joins TRBV10-2 and TRBJ2-2, with 7 bases fitting TRBD2. CDR3 DNA: TGCGCCAGCACCCCGTGGCCGCGCGGGAGGAACACCGGGGAGCTGTTTTTT. Amino acid sequence: CASTPWPRGRNTGELFF.